This passage covers 28 T cell receptor beta chains from one sample sequenced in a study of precursors of human CD4 cytotoxic T cells. TCRdb re-analysed the reads in MiXCR, keeping a single row per CDR3 protein. Of 400 to 500 distinct CDR3 sequences in the sample, 21% were seen once. Four sorted CD4+ memory subsets, central memory, effector memory, IL-7R-high TEMRA and IL-7R-negative TEMRA, were UMI-sequenced. The sequencing sample was made of memory CD4+ T cells from blood (PBMCs). These receptors were collected from a human donor in good health.

The rearrangement links TRBV19 to TRBJ2-1, with 7 bases matching TRBD1. Germline-derived CDR1 and CDR2 are LNHDA and SQIVND (reference sequence). V was pared by 3 bases and J by 4 bases, with 3 bases of the junction left unmatched. The CDR3 covers 14 residues. The CDR3 loop is CASSMGTVYNEQFF. The CDR3 coding sequence is TGTGCCAGTAGTATGGGGACAGTTTACAATGAGCAGTTCTTC.

By sample share, this clonotype is large. V usage is TRBV20-1 and J usage is TRBJ2-1, with 8 positions matching TRBD2. The CDR3 runs to 14 residues. Germline-derived CDR1 and CDR2 are DFQATT and SNEGSKA (reference sequence). The trim removed 3 bases at V and 6 bases at J, leaving 7 bases unmatched. The DNA for the CDR3 is TGCAGTGCTAGCGGGACTAGTACGGGCAATGAGCAGTTCTTC. This gives the protein CSASGTSTGNEQFF.

In its sample, this clonotype is large. The V call is TRBV5-1, the J call TRBJ1-1, with D possibly being TRBD1 (5 bases). This CDR3 has 13 residues. V lost 0 bases and J 6 bases, leaving 9 bases between the germline ends. Per the germline V gene, CDR1 is SGHRS and CDR2 is YFSETQ. CDR3 protein: CASSLVGDSEAFF. CDR3 DNA sequence: TGCGCCAGCAGCTTGGTGGGGGACTCTGAAGCTTTCTTT. Full variable domain (outside the CDR3, taken from reference TRBV5-1 and TRBJ1-1): KAGVTQTPRYLIKTRGQQVTLSCSPISGHRSVSWYQQTPGQGLQFLFEYFSETQRNKGNFPGRFSGRQFSNSRSEMNVSTLELGDSALYLCASSLVGDSEAFFGQGTRLTVV.

With respect to this clonotype: A much larger clone lies one base from this, so it may be a read error. This rearrangement joins TRBV7-3 to TRBJ2-2; a weak D match, TRBD2 (5 bases). CDR1 is SGHTA, CDR2 FQGTGA, per germline. This CDR3 contains 12 residues. The CDR3 sequence: CASSLRNGEPFF. Here the CDR3 DNA reads TGTGCCAGCAGCTTGAGGAACGGGGAGCCGTTTTTT.

This clonotype is classed as large. CDR3 bases: TGTGCCAGCAGCGTAGGGACAGGGGGTGGCTACACCTTC. This translates into CASSVGTGGGYTF. This chain links TRBV9 with TRBJ1-2; 10 nucleotides match TRBD1. CDR1 and CDR2 from the germline V gene are SGDLS and YYNGEE. The CDR3 extends over 13 amino acids. V gave up 0 bases and J gave up 7 bases; unmatched junction bases: 0.

V and J are TRBV20-1 and TRBJ1-5; D may be TRBD1 (5 bases). The V gene lost 6 bases and the J gene lost 2 bases, with 17 bases spanning the gap. Germline assignment: CDR1 DFQATT and CDR2 SNEGSKA (reference sequence). The length of the CDR3 is 15 residues. DNA of the CDR3: TGCAGTGCCTTTTCCGGGGGATCGGGCAATCAGCCCCAGCATTTT. It translates to CSAFSGGSGNQPQHF.

Judged by abundance, this clonotype is large. J is TRBJ2-1 and V is TRBV5-1; 7 nucleotides agree with TRBD1. The CDR3 covers 16 residues. The V gene's germline CDR1 is SGHRS and CDR2 YFSETQ. Trimming took 1 base from V and 2 from J; bases not matched to a gene: 6. DNA for the CDR3: TGCGCCAGCAGCTTGCCGAGGCAGGGGGCCTACAATGAGCAGTTCTTC. This sequence encodes CASSLPRQGAYNEQFF.

By share, this clonotype counts as large (0.1 to 1%). One end of the junction fails to match germline, which may point to a read error. The rearrangement links TRBV20-1 to TRBJ2-1; TRBD2 aligns across 11 bases. CDR3 size: 13 residues. Germline-derived CDR1 and CDR2 are DFQATT and SNEGSKA (reference sequence). CDR3 in amino acids: CSAKRLAGFELFF. In nucleotides, the CDR3 is TGCAGTGCTAAGAGACTAGCGGGATTCGAGCTGTTCTTC.

This clonotype qualifies as large. The chain is built from TRBV5-1 and TRBJ2-1, with TRBD2 identical over 7 bases. Per the germline V gene, CDR1 is SGHRS and CDR2 is YFSETQ. V lost 4 bases to trimming and J lost 6 bases; unmatched junction nucleotides: 13. The CDR3 runs 16 residues. The CDR3 reads CASSPYTSAGTNEQFF. For the CDR3, the DNA is TGCGCCAGCAGCCCATATACCTCAGCGGGGACCAATGAGCAGTTCTTC.

Notes on this clonotype: A read error may explain this, as a much larger clone is one base away. The chain is built from TRBV14 and TRBJ2-7; D is possibly TRBD1 (6 bases). The CDR3 totals 15 residues. Germline loops: CDR1 SGHDN, CDR2 FVKESK. The germline V and J ends were trimmed by 4 bases and 6 bases, with 19 bases remaining between them. CDR3 protein: CASSPKRDKAGEQYF. CDR3 DNA: TGTGCCAGCAGCCCCAAAAGGGACAAGGCCGGCGAGCAGTACTTC.

This clonotype is large in the sample. This chain uses TRBV27 with TRBJ2-1, with D perhaps TRBD2 (6 bases). The V end was cut by 6 bases, the J end by 10 bases, with 10 bases between. The CDR3 is 11 residues long. The germline gives CDR1 MNHEY, CDR2 SMNVEV (reference sequence). For the CDR3, the DNA is TGTGCCAGCAGGAGGGAGGACGAGCAGTTCTTC. Translated, it gives CASRREDEQFF.

In its sample, this clonotype ranks as large. V is TRBV7-2 and J is TRBJ2-4; D is unresolved. V lost 4 bases to trimming and J lost 15 bases, with 19 bases between them. The CDR3 runs 13 residues. Germline CDR1 reads SGHTA; CDR2 reads FQGNSA. CDR3: CASSSHTHQNLYF. CDR3 nucleotides: TGTGCCAGCAGCTCCCATACCCACCAGAATCTGTACTTC.

This clonotype is labeled large (0.1 to 1%). The V and J genes are TRBV5-5 and TRBJ2-1; 11 nucleotides match TRBD2. V trimming: 0 bases; J trimming: 0 bases; junction bases outside the gene matches: 5. Germline assignment: CDR1 SGHKS and CDR2 YYEKEE (reference sequence). The CDR3 is made up of 18 amino acids. The CDR3 region is CASSLAASGGSSYNEQFF. The DNA for the CDR3 is TGTGCCAGCAGCTTGGCGGCTAGCGGGGGGAGCTCCTACAATGAGCAGTTCTTC.

This clonotype is termed large. This sequence joins TRBV12-3 or TRBV12-4 and TRBJ1-6; D gene unclear. This CDR3 has 12 residues. The germline V and J ends were trimmed by 7 bases and 10 bases, with 11 bases remaining between them. The CDR3, as DNA: TGTGCCAGCACCATCTTGGGCTCACCCCTCCACTTT. This sequence encodes CASTILGSPLHF.

This clonotype is labeled as large. This chain uses TRBV7-8 with TRBJ1-4, with TRBD1 matching 7 bases. Looked up from germline, CDR1 is SGHVS and CDR2 is FQNEAQ. J lost 8 bases, V lost 6 bases, and 9 bases had no gene match. This CDR3 is 14 amino acids long. CDR3 DNA: TGTGCCAGCAGTTATAGACAGGGATCCGAAAAACTGTTTTTT. This codes for CASSYRQGSEKLFF.

By its share, this clonotype is large. The V gene is TRBV6-2 or TRBV6-3, the J gene TRBJ1-2; D is uncertain. Looked up from germline, CDR1 is MNHEY and CDR2 is SVGEGT. The CDR3 totals 14 residues. V dropped 0 bases and J dropped 2 bases, with 7 bases sitting between them. CDR3 nucleotides: TGTGCCAGCAGTTACTCGAGGAGCAACTATGGCTACACCTTC. Protein product: CASSYSRSNYGYTF.

CDR3 amino acids: CSARGQGGHEQYF. DNA for the CDR3: TGCAGTGCTAGAGGACAGGGCGGTCACGAGCAGTACTTC. The chain has TRBV20-1 and TRBJ2-7; TRBD1 matches 7 bases. CDR1 DFQATT and CDR2 SNEGSKA come from the germline V gene (reference sequence). The V segment lost 1 base and the J segment 5 bases; nucleotides outside the gene matches: 5. The CDR3 has 13 amino acids.

This clonotype is classed as large (0.1 to 1%). The chain carries TRBV6-1 and TRBJ2-3; no firm D call. This CDR3 is 16 amino acids long. The V gene lost 4 bases and the J gene lost 0 bases, with 14 bases spanning the gap. Germline V lookup: CDR1 MNHNS, CDR2 SASEGT. The CDR3 here is CASSGGLDPSTDTQYF. The CDR3 coding sequence is TGTGCCAGCAGTGGGGGATTAGATCCTAGCACAGATACGCAGTATTTT.

This clonotype is large in the sample. The CDR3 spells CASSLALSSYNEQFF. The CDR3 DNA sequence: TGTGCCAGCAGCTTAGCCTTAAGCTCCTACAATGAGCAGTTCTTC. The gene calls are TRBV7-8 and TRBJ2-1; D gene ambiguous. CDR1 and CDR2 (germline): SGHVS, FQNEAQ. The CDR3 has 15 residues. Deletions cut 0 bases from V and 0 bases from J, with 6 bases between.

This sequence joins TRBV5-1 and TRBJ2-5; 7 bases map to TRBD1. Germline-derived CDR1 and CDR2 are SGHRS and YFSETQ. The V and J ends lost 6 bases and 2 bases, in that order; junction bases with no gene match: 7. The CDR3 has 14 amino acids. The CDR3 nucleotides read TGCGCCAGCACCAAATCGACAGGGCAAGAGACCCAGTACTTC. Amino acids: CASTKSTGQETQYF. The full variable domain, with the rest looked up from reference TRBV5-1 and TRBJ2-5, is KAGVTQTPRYLIKTRGQQVTLSCSPISGHRSVSWYQQTPGQGLQFLFEYFSETQRNKGNFPGRFSGRQFSNSRSEMNVSTLELGDSALYLCASTKSTGQETQYFGPGTRLLVL.

This clonotype is large within its sample. This chain links TRBV6-5 with TRBJ2-6; 8 bases map to TRBD1. The CDR3 spans 20 residues. V gave up 2 bases and J gave up 1 base; unmatched junction bases: 13. Germline CDR1 reads MNHEY; CDR2 reads SVGAGI. The DNA for the CDR3 is TGTGCCAGCAGTTACACCGGGACAGGAGGATTGCGATCTGGGGCCAACGTCCTGACTTTC. Protein product: CASSYTGTGGLRSGANVLTF.

This clonotype is large (0.1 to 1%) within its sample. The V and J genes are TRBV20-1 and TRBJ2-7, with D perhaps matching TRBD2 (5 bases). Trimming removed 5 bases at V and 12 bases at J, with 20 bases between. CDR1 and CDR2 from the germline V gene are DFQATT and SNEGSKA (reference sequence). There are 12 residues in the CDR3. Here the CDR3 reads CSADANGKESYF. CDR3 in DNA: TGCAGTGCTGATGCTAACGGGAAGGAGTCGTACTTC.

By its share, this clonotype is large (0.1 to 1%). The chain couples TRBV28 to TRBJ2-1, with D possibly being TRBD2 (5 bases). Germline V gene lookup returns CDR1 MDHEN and CDR2 SYDVKM. Between the trimmed V and J ends, which lost 6 bases and 12 bases, there was a span of 15 bases. The CDR3 runs to 12 residues. The CDR3 loop is CASSDLAIRQFF. The CDR3 DNA reads TGTGCCAGCAGCGATCTAGCAATTAGGCAGTTCTTC.

Details on this clonotype: This sequence may be a read error, since a much larger clone differs from it by one base. The chain combines TRBV5-1 with TRBJ2-1, with 7 bases lining up with TRBD2. The CDR3 length is 16 residues. Germline assignment: CDR1 SGHRS and CDR2 YFSETQ. CDR3: CDSSPYTSAGTNEQFF. The CDR3 bases are TGCGACAGCAGCCCATATACCTCAGCGGGGACCAATGAGCAGTTCTTC.

This clonotype counts as large (0.1 to 1%). The CDR3 protein is CSAGPKPYNEQFF. The CDR3 DNA is TGCAGTGCTGGGCCGAAACCCTACAATGAGCAGTTCTTC. This chain uses TRBV20-1 with TRBJ2-1; D remains unclear. This CDR3 has 13 residues. The germline gives CDR1 DFQATT, CDR2 SNEGSKA (reference sequence). V was cut by 5 bases and J by 2 bases, with 10 bases left in between.

The V call is TRBV29-1, the J call TRBJ1-2; D gene unclear. Trimming took 6 bases from V and 3 from J, leaving 11 bases between them. Germline V gives CDR1 SQVTM, CDR2 ANQGSEA. The CDR3 covers 12 residues. CDR3 nucleotides: TGCAGCGTCCAAGAGGCCCACTATGGCTACACCTTC. This sequence encodes CSVQEAHYGYTF.

This clonotype counts as large. The chain combines TRBV12-3 or TRBV12-4 with TRBJ2-1; 7 bases are a match to TRBD2. The CDR3 spans 15 residues. V lost 3 bases to trimming and J lost 0 bases; unmatched junction nucleotides: 2. The CDR3 DNA is TGTGCCAGCAGTTTCCGCGGGAGCTCCTACAATGAGCAGTTCTTC. Its translation: CASSFRGSSYNEQFF.

This clonotype is deemed large (0.1 to 1%). V gene TRBV6-1 combines with J gene TRBJ2-1; the D is unclear. The CDR3 covers 12 residues. Germline lookup yields CDR1 MNHNS and CDR2 SASEGT. Trimming removed 6 bases at V and 8 bases at J, with 11 bases between. The CDR3 here is CASRFEWYEQFF. The CDR3 DNA sequence: TGTGCCAGCAGGTTTGAATGGTATGAGCAGTTCTTC.